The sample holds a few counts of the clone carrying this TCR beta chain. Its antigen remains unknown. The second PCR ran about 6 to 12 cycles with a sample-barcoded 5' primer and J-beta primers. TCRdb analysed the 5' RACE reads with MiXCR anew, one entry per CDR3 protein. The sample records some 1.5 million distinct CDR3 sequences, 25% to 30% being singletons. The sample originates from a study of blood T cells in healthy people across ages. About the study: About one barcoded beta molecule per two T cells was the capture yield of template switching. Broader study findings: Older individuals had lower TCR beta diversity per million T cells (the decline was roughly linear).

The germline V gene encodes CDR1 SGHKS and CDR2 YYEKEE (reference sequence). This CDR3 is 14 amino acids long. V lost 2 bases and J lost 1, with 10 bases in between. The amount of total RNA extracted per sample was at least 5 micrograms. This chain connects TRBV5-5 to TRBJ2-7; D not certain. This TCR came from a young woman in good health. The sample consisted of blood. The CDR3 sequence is CASSFKGRSYEQYF. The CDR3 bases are TGTGCCAGCAGCTTCAAAGGACGGTCCTACGAGCAGTACTTC.